These T cell receptor beta chains were read from a single sample in a study of Graves' ophthalmopathy and Graves' hyperthyroidism. One entry per CDR3 protein, called by TCRdb with MiXCR from the multiplex PCR reads. The sample has approximately 380,000 distinct CDR3 sequences; approximately 21% are singletons. Input material: peripheral blood. These receptors came from a woman between 18 and 29 years old with stable Graves' hyperthyroidism. Both conserved end residues are part of each CDR3. A D gene is named only where the DNA matches it firmly. Size tells how often a clone was seen (once, few, many) or the class of an expanded clone, and some rows leave it out.

CDR3aa	CDR3nt	abundance	j_gene	v_gene	d_gene
CASSLGGPLYEQYF	TGTGCCAGCAGTTTAGGGGGTCCCCTATACGAGCAGTACTTC	few	TRBJ2-7	TRBV27	-
CAGSSTGEPQHF	TGTGCCGGCAGTTCGACGGGGGAGCCCCAGCATTTT	many	TRBJ1-5	TRBV6-5	-
CASSPRTVAFF	TGTGCCAGCAGCCCGCGGACTGTAGCTTTCTTT	many	TRBJ1-1	TRBV11-2	-
CASSLSIGTGEAYEQYF	TGTGCCAGCAGTTTAAGTATTGGGACAGGGGAAGCCTACGAGCAGTACTTC	many	TRBJ2-7	TRBV28	TRBD1
CATSTTGPETQYF	TGTGCCACCAGTACCACAGGGCCAGAGACCCAGTACTTC	-	TRBJ2-5	TRBV24-1	-
CAWGGGVDTEAFF	TGTGCCTGGGGGGGTGGGGTAGACACTGAAGCTTTCTTT	few	TRBJ1-1	TRBV30	-
CASSWTGTSGGEQYF	TGTGCCAGCAGTTGGACCGGGACTAGCGGGGGGGAGCAGTACTTC	few	TRBJ2-7	TRBV2	TRBD2
CASSLGTGKYVSYEQYF	TGTGCCAGCAGTTTAGGGACAGGGAAATACGTCTCCTACGAGCAGTACTTC	few	TRBJ2-7	TRBV27	TRBD1
CASIFAGGSGANVLTF	TGTGCCAGCATTTTTGCGGGGGGATCTGGGGCCAACGTCCTGACTTTC	many	TRBJ2-6	TRBV6-2/TRBV6-3	TRBD2
CSAGTGRGRSYEQYF	TGCAGTGCCGGCACGGGGAGGGGAAGGTCCTACGAGCAGTACTTC	many	TRBJ2-7	TRBV20-1	TRBD2
CASSSLSENTEAFF	TGTGCCAGCAGTTCCCTTTCAGAGAACACTGAAGCTTTCTTT	many	TRBJ1-1	TRBV6-5	-
CASSVAGSSGANVLTF	TGTGCCAGCAGTGTTGCAGGCTCCTCTGGGGCCAACGTCCTGACTTTC	many	TRBJ2-6	TRBV11-2	-
CASKAQGAQPQHF	TGTGCCAGCAAGGCCCAGGGGGCACAGCCCCAGCATTTT	-	TRBJ1-5	TRBV2	TRBD1
CASSVAGRKVYGYTF	TGTGCCAGCAGTGTAGCGGGACGAAAAGTCTATGGCTACACCTTC	-	TRBJ1-2	TRBV6-1	-
CAWSRGSSLNQPQHF	TGTGCCTGGAGTAGGGGGAGCTCCCTCAATCAGCCCCAGCATTTT	few	TRBJ1-5	TRBV30	-
CATSGGEGSTDTQYF	TGTGCCACGAGCGGGGGTGAGGGGAGCACAGATACGCAGTATTTT	few	TRBJ2-3	TRBV10-3	TRBD2